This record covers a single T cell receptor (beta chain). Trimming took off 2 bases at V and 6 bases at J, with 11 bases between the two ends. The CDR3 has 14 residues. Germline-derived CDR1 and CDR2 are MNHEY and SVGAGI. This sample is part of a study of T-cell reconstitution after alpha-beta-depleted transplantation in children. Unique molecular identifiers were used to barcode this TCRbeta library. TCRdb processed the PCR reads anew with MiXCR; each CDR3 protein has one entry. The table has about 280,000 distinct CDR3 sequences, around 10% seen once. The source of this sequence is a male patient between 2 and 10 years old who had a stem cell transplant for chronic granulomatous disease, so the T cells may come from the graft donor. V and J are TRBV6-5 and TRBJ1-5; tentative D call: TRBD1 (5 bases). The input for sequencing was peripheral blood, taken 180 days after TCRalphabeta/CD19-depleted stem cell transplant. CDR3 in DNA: TGTGCCAGCAGTTACACGGGGGGGGGTCAGCCCCAGCATTTT. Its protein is CASSYTGGGQPQHF.